Listed below are T cell receptor beta chains from one sample, sequenced in a study of T-cell memory formation after mild COVID-19. TCRdb used MiXCR to reprocess the 5' RACE reads, holding one entry per CDR3 protein. The table records about 400,000 distinct CDR3 sequences, 20% to 30% of them present only once. Sequencing was carried out using PBMCs or a T cell subset sorted from them (not recorded which). Receptors were obtained from an adult woman who had mild COVID-19 (a few samples of this study predate the infection). Cell type and time point are not known. Each CDR3 is given with its conserved first and last residue. A D gene is named only where the DNA matches it firmly. The listing skips clone size in some rows; elsewhere it reads once, few, many or a size class.

- | TRBJ2-1 | few | TRBV25-1 | TGTGCCAGCAGTGAAAGCGAGAACTTATACAATGAGCAGTTCTTC | CASSESENLYNEQFF
- | TRBJ2-2 | few | TRBV12-3/TRBV12-4 | - | CASSLFGNGELFF
TRBD2 | TRBJ2-7 | - | TRBV6-5 | TGTGCCAGCAGCCGGGGACTAGCGGGAGGGTTCGGCGAGCAGTACTTC | CASSRGLAGGFGEQYF
- | TRBJ2-7 | - | TRBV24-1 | TGTGCCACCAGTGGCGGGAACCACTACGAGCAGTACTTC | CATSGGNHYEQYF
- | TRBJ2-1 | - | TRBV3-1 | TGTGCCAGCAGCTCAGGTATGGGGGTTGGCTACAATGAGCAGTTCTTC | CASSSGMGVGYNEQFF
TRBD2 | TRBJ2-3 | few | TRBV7-2 | TGTGCCAGCAGTTCTTGGGCGGGAGGAACAGATACGCAGTATTTT | CASSSWAGGTDTQYF
TRBD1 | TRBJ2-1 | few | TRBV5-1 | TGCGCCAGCAGCTTGGGAGGACAGGGAGGCAATGAGCAGTTCTTC | CASSLGGQGGNEQFF
- | TRBJ1-1 | few | TRBV5-1 | TGCGCCAGCAGCGTCACGATGGGGGCGAACACTGAAGCTTTCTTT | CASSVTMGANTEAFF
TRBD1 | TRBJ2-2 | few | TRBV11-2 | TGTGCCAGCAGCACAGGGGGGCTCATCACCGGGGAGCTGTTTTTT | CASSTGGLITGELFF
TRBD2 | TRBJ2-1 | - | TRBV4-3 | TGCGCCAGCAGCCAAGAAAATGCGGGGGTGGCCTACAATGAGCAGTTCTTC | CASSQENAGVAYNEQFF
TRBD1 | TRBJ1-2 | - | TRBV7-9 | TGTGCCAGCAGCTTTAGTCCGGACAGGGGGCGTAACTATGGCTACACCTTC | CASSFSPDRGRNYGYTF
- | TRBJ2-3 | many | TRBV28 | TGTGCCAGCAGTTTTCTGGCTGGGACAGATACGCAGTATTTT | CASSFLAGTDTQYF
- | TRBJ1-1 | few | TRBV7-2 | TGTGCCAGCAGCTATTACGGGGCCAACACTGAAGCTTTCTTT | CASSYYGANTEAFF
- | TRBJ2-7 | few | TRBV5-1 | TGCGCCAGCAGCTTGGCCGCAGGATCTACCTACGAGCAGTACTTC | CASSLAAGSTYEQYF
TRBD1 | TRBJ2-1 | few | TRBV5-1 | TGCGCCAGCAGCCGATCAATCCGGGACAGGTACAATGAGCAGTTCTTC | CASSRSIRDRYNEQFF
- | TRBJ1-1 | few | TRBV7-8 | TGTGCCAGCAGGGCGGGGGAACTGGTGGGCACTGAAGCTTTCTTT | CASRAGELVGTEAFF
- | TRBJ2-1 | few | TRBV7-6 | TGTGCCTCGCCAACTCATTGGGAAATTAGACCTTTCTACAATGAGCAGTTCTTC | CASPTHWEIRPFYNEQFF
- | TRBJ1-1 | few | TRBV20-1 | TGCAGTGCTAGGGACACTGAAGCTTTCTTT | CSARDTEAFF
TRBD1 | TRBJ1-1 | few | TRBV9 | TGTGCCAGCAGCGCCCGACAGGGGAACACTGAAGCTTTCTTT | CASSARQGNTEAFF
- | TRBJ1-1 | - | TRBV10-3 | TGTGCCATCAGTGGGGGGGCCAGGGGCACTGAAGCTTTCTTT | CAISGGARGTEAFF
- | TRBJ2-2 | - | TRBV12-3/TRBV12-4 | TGTGCCAGCACCCCATACTCCCAGGGCACCGGGGAGCTGTTTTTT | CASTPYSQGTGELFF
- | TRBJ2-1 | few | TRBV3-1 | TGTGCCAGCAGCCAGTTCAGGGAGCAGTTCTTC | CASSQFREQFF
- | TRBJ2-3 | - | TRBV20-1 | TGCAGTGCTAAAGTGGGGCTTGGCACAGATACGCAGTATTTT | CSAKVGLGTDTQYF
TRBD2 | TRBJ2-5 | - | TRBV2 | TGTGCCAGCAGTCCGACTAGCGGGGGGGCCTGGGAGACCCAGTACTTC | CASSPTSGGAWETQYF
- | TRBJ2-7 | - | TRBV7-6 | TGTGCCAGCAGCTTAGACGAAACCTACGAGCAGTACTTC | CASSLDETYEQYF
- | TRBJ2-5 | few | TRBV4-1 | TGCGCCAGCAGCCGAGTGGGGGAAGAGACCCAGTACTTC | CASSRVGEETQYF
- | TRBJ1-4 | - | TRBV7-2 | TGTGCCAGCAGCTTACCGGGATCCCCAGATAAACTGTTTTTT | CASSLPGSPDKLFF
- | TRBJ1-2 | - | TRBV30 | TGTGCCTGGAGTTTGACACGAGGCTACACCTTC | CAWSLTRGYTF
- | TRBJ1-1 | - | TRBV6-5 | TGTGCCAGCAGTTACACCGGGACCGCCTCAGAAGCTTTCTTT | CASSYTGTASEAFF
- | TRBJ2-7 | few | TRBV11-2 | TGTGCCAGCAGCTTAGGGGTCGCCTACGAGCAGTACTTC | CASSLGVAYEQYF
TRBD1 | TRBJ2-7 | - | TRBV9 | TGTGCCAGCAGCGCTTTGTCCGGGACAGGGGGCTACGAGCAGTACTTC | CASSALSGTGGYEQYF
- | TRBJ2-3 | few | TRBV30 | TGTGCCTGGCTCGGACCCCGGCAGGCAGATACGCAGTATTTT | CAWLGPRQADTQYF
- | TRBJ2-5 | few | TRBV7-2 | TGTGCCAGCAGCTTATACAGGGTATACGAGACCCAGTACTTC | CASSLYRVYETQYF
- | TRBJ1-4 | - | TRBV6-5 | TGTGCCAGCAGTTACGCCAACAGGGTGAGAGGGGAAAAACTGTTTTTT | CASSYANRVRGEKLFF
TRBD1 | TRBJ2-3 | once | TRBV7-6 | TGTGCCAGCAGCTCAACGGGACAGCCCACAGATACGCAGTATTTT | CASSSTGQPTDTQYF
- | TRBJ1-1 | - | TRBV30 | TGTGCCTGGAGTCACATCGGGGGGACTGAAGCTTTCTTT | CAWSHIGGTEAFF
- | TRBJ1-3 | - | TRBV20-1 | TGCAGTGCTAGGAAATATGGGCAGGGTTTTCGAAACACCATATATTTT | CSARKYGQGFRNTIYF
- | TRBJ2-3 | many | TRBV9 | TGTGCCAGCAGCCAAGCCCCCGCAAGCACAGATACGCAGTATTTT | CASSQAPASTDTQYF
- | TRBJ1-2 | - | TRBV7-9 | TGTGCCAGCAGCTTCCATTCAGGTGGCACGGGTGGCTACACCTTC | CASSFHSGGTGGYTF
- | TRBJ1-6 | many | TRBV27 | TGTGCCAGCAGTTTGTCGGAACAGCTGTATAATTCACCCCTCCACTTT | CASSLSEQLYNSPLHF
- | TRBJ2-1 | few | TRBV2 | TGTGCCTCCCACGTCCCCCGGAATGAGCAGTTCTTC | CASHVPRNEQFF
- | TRBJ1-2 | - | TRBV9 | TGTGCCAGCAGCGTATTCGTTGGGGGGGCGAACTATGGCTACACCTTC | CASSVFVGGANYGYTF
TRBD2 | TRBJ2-1 | - | TRBV7-2 | TGTGCCAGCAGCCCTCGAGCGGGGGATGAGCAGTTCTTC | CASSPRAGDEQFF
TRBD1 | TRBJ1-5 | - | TRBV20-1 | TGCAGTGCCAGTCAGGGGGCCTACAATCAGCCCCAGCATTTT | CSASQGAYNQPQHF
- | TRBJ2-1 | - | TRBV12-5 | TGTGCTAGTGGTTTGGTACAGGGTTTGGGGGCAGGGGTGAGTGAGCAGTTCTTC | CASGLVQGLGAGVSEQFF
TRBD2 | TRBJ2-2 | - | TRBV9 | TGTGCCAGCAGCGGTAGCGGGAGGACCGGGGAGCTGTTTTTT | CASSGSGRTGELFF
TRBD1 | TRBJ2-1 | - | TRBV29-1 | TGCAGCGTTCTGGGACAGGGGGGCAATGAGCAGTTCTTC | CSVLGQGGNEQFF
TRBD1 | TRBJ2-7 | - | TRBV12-3/TRBV12-4 | TGTGCCAGCAGTTCGGCAGACGGACAGGGGGAGCAGTACTTC | CASSSADGQGEQYF
- | TRBJ2-1 | few | TRBV7-2 | TGTGCCAGCAGCTCCTATGGGAGAAACAATGAGCAGTTCTTC | CASSSYGRNNEQFF
TRBD1 | TRBJ1-2 | - | TRBV7-2 | TGTGCCAGCAGCTTAGGGACAGGGGTTGATGGCTACACCTTC | CASSLGTGVDGYTF
- | TRBJ2-2 | medium-sized | TRBV5-1 | TGCGCCAGCAGCCCTGGACAGACTGGCACCGGGGAGCTGTTTTTT | CASSPGQTGTGELFF
TRBD2 | TRBJ2-1 | - | TRBV27 | TGTGCCAGCAGTTTCGGACTAGCGGAGCAGTTCTTC | CASSFGLAEQFF
TRBD2 | TRBJ2-7 | - | TRBV7-9 | TGTGCCAGCAGCTTAGGGTGGCTAGCGGGGGAGAGCTCCTACGAGCAGTACTTC | CASSLGWLAGESSYEQYF